This T cell receptor beta chain was captured by sequencing in a study of T cell changes during pregnancy in multiple sclerosis (dated by TCRdb to between 2019 and 2020). For the wider study: In women with multiple sclerosis, the researchers looked at how the T cell repertoire shifted as pregnancy progressed.

Preparation of the library involved the immunoSEQ multiplex PCR assay. Entries here come from immuneACCESS through TCRdb and include only in-frame sequences with V and J called. Some clones fail to appear in such tables; in the studies checked, an unresolved V gene covers under half of the shortfall, and the cause of the remainder is unknown. Counted in this sample were 35,000 to 45,000 clones; approximately 89% of them appeared once. The top ten clones comprise 0.75% to 0.95% of the sample. From a lookup of the germline V gene (reference sequence), CDR1 and CDR2 are GTSNPN and SVGIG. At the junction V is shortened by 2 bases and J by 7 bases, with 14 bases in between. CDR3 length: 13 amino acids, cysteine to phenylalanine. The only DNA kept is the CDR3, 39 bases in frame from the first base. For this clone: Its antigen target is currently unknown. The input lacks base qualities; no much larger clone sits a single base away.

Sequenced here: CD4+ T cells from peripheral blood mononuclear cells, sampled after pregnancy. The source of this sequence is a female donor in good health, enrolled as a control in a pregnancy study. The rearrangement combines TRBV30 with TRBJ1-2, and the D gene may be TRBD1, 5 bases matching. The CDR3 protein: CAWSSPGGSGYTF. The DNA sequence is as follows: TGTGCCTGGAGTTCCCCTGGGGGGAGTGGCTACACCTTC.